This T cell receptor (beta chain) comes out of a study of low-dose radiotherapy and immunotherapy resistance in tumors. Background on the study: Cohort 1 got 0.5 Gy per fraction every 2 weeks, 6.5 Gy in total. At a dose of 200 mg/m2, intravenous cyclophosphamide was given every two weeks, one day before radiation and immunotherapy. Patients took aspirin (300 mg orally, daily) for four cycles beginning at cycle 1 day 1.

There are 13 residues in the CDR3. Germline CDR1 SGHTA, CDR2 FQGNSA. V gave up 5 bases and J gave up 3 bases, with 10 bases separating them. Gene-specific TRAV and TRBV primers were used for first-strand cDNA, covering alpha and beta chains. The authors ran around 20 PCR cycles to amplify TCRs with a constant-region primer and V-primer adapter. The isolated mRNA underwent amplification through in vitro transcription. TCRdb called the reads again in MiXCR, with one record for every CDR3 protein. The sample lists under 20,000 distinct CDR3 sequences; approximately 79% were seen once. The chain couples TRBV7-2 to TRBJ2-5; weak D call: TRBD2 (6 bases). This TCR was sampled from a human donor with advanced metastatic prostate, ovarian, gallbladder or colorectal cancer (not recorded which). This table probably holds off-target reads from a library built for another chain. The CDR3 reads CASSQWGEETQYF. The DNA for the CDR3 is TGTGCCAGCAGCCAATGGGGGGAAGAGACCCAGTACTTC.